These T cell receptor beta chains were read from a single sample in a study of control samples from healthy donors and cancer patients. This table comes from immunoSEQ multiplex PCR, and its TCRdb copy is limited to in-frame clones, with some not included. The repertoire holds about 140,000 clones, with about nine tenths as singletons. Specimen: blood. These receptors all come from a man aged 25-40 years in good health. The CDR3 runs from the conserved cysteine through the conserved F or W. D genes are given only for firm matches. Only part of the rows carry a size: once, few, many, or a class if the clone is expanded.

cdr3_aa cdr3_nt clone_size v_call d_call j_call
CASSDPGGYTF TGTGCCAGCAGTGACCCGGGTGGCTACACCTTC NA TRBV2 NA TRBJ1-2
CASSFSGNNQPQHF TGTGCCAGCAGCTTTAGTGGCAACAATCAGCCCCAGCATTTT NA TRBV11-2 NA TRBJ1-5
CSVGGLGSYNEQFF TGCAGCGTAGGGGGACTGGGCTCCTACAATGAGCAGTTCTTC NA TRBV29-1 NA TRBJ2-1
CASSPPRTLVNEQFF TGTGCCAGCAGCCCCCCGCGGACTTTGGTAAATGAGCAGTTCTTC NA TRBV11-2 NA TRBJ2-1
CASSLWGQETQYF TGTGCCAGCAGCTTATGGGGGCAAGAGACCCAGTACTTC NA TRBV7-9 NA TRBJ2-5
CASSTGLTPSPLHF TGTGCCAGCAGCACCGGGCTTACCCCTTCACCCCTCCACTTT NA TRBV2 NA TRBJ1-6
CASSLDRVAGELFF TGTGCCAGCAGTTTAGACAGGGTGGCCGGGGAGCTGTTTTTT NA TRBV28 TRBD1 TRBJ2-2
CASSQTTGGNEQFF TGCGCCAGCAGCCAGACGACAGGGGGCAATGAGCAGTTCTTC once TRBV4-1 TRBD1 TRBJ2-1
CASSIRNQPQHF TGTGCCAGCAGCATACGCAATCAGCCCCAGCATTTT NA TRBV5-6 NA TRBJ1-5
CASSPPGQSYYGYTF TGTGCCAGCTCTCCCCCGGGACAGTCATACTATGGCTACACCTTC NA TRBV6-5 TRBD1 TRBJ1-2
CASSQDGLGNYNEQFF TGCGCCAGCAGCCAAGATGGACTAGGAAACTACAATGAGCAGTTCTTC few TRBV4-3 TRBD2 TRBJ2-1
CAIRPGTGNLQETQYF TGTGCCATCAGGCCCGGGACAGGGAACCTCCAAGAGACCCAGTACTTC NA TRBV10-3 TRBD1 TRBJ2-5
CASSLPRGLDFYGYTF TGTGCCAGCAGCCTACCCCGGGGCCTAGATTTCTATGGCTACACCTTC NA TRBV7-9 NA TRBJ1-2
CASTQSGLTYNEQFF TGTGCCAGCACCCAAAGCGGACTTACCTACAATGAGCAGTTCTTC NA TRBV6-6 NA TRBJ2-1
CASSLTVNSDSYTF TGTGCCAGCAGCTTAACCGTTAACTCAGATAGCTACACCTTC NA TRBV7-3 NA TRBJ1-2